These 23 T cell receptor beta chains came from one sample sequenced in a study of T cells in Graves' hyperthyroidism and ophthalmopathy. It was RNA transcripts that yielded the amplified TCR beta CDR3 regions. Primed by the HTBI set, a first-round RT-PCR was run on the TCR CDR3. TCRdb itself ran the multiplex PCR reads through MiXCR, one entry per CDR3 protein. The table records fewer than 450,000 distinct CDR3 sequences, roughly 15% of them present only once. Sequenced: blood. These receptors were collected from a woman aged 25 to 39 with Graves' hyperthyroidism that later progressed to Graves' ophthalmopathy.

This clonotype has only a few counts. The chain couples TRBV20-1 to TRBJ2-6, with 7 bases aligning to TRBD2. Trimming at V came to 4 bases and at J to 0 bases, leaving 9 bases not matched to a gene. CDR1 DFQATT and CDR2 SNEGSKA come from the germline V gene (reference sequence). The CDR3 is 17 amino acids. The CDR3 coding sequence is TGCAGTGCTAAAGCGGGACGCCACATCTCTGGGGCCAACGTCCTGACTTTC. Translating it yields CSAKAGRHISGANVLTF.

This clonotype was detected ten times or more. The gene calls are TRBV7-6 and TRBJ2-5, with 11 bases identical to TRBD2. This CDR3 contains 15 residues. J was trimmed by 2 bases and V by 5 bases; bases with no gene match: 4. CDR1 SGHVS and CDR2 FNYEAQ come from the germline V gene. The CDR3 region is CASSPTSGRQETQYF. The CDR3 nucleotides read TGTGCCAGCAGCCCCACTAGCGGGAGACAAGAGACCCAGTACTTC.

This clonotype appeared many times. The chain links TRBV12-3 or TRBV12-4 to TRBJ2-7, with 9 bases that match TRBD2. V lost 7 bases to trimming and J lost 7 bases; unmatched junction nucleotides: 14. The CDR3 sequence is 15 residues long. Here the CDR3 reads CASTQETAGGKEQYF. The DNA for the CDR3 is TGTGCCAGCACCCAAGAAACGGCGGGAGGGAAAGAGCAGTACTTC.

This sequence joins TRBV6-1 and TRBJ2-1, with unresolved D. The CDR3 is 15 amino acids. Germline values: CDR1 MNHNS, CDR2 SASEGT. Trimming removed 6 bases at V and 2 bases at J, with 14 bases between. This CDR3 is CASSEANRPYNEQFF. In DNA form, the CDR3 reads TGTGCCAGCAGCGAGGCGAACCGGCCCTACAATGAGCAGTTCTTC.

This clonotype appeared many times. The chain carries TRBV19 and TRBJ1-1, with D uncertain. V gave up 7 bases and J gave up 0 bases, with 12 bases separating them. Germline CDR1 reads LNHDA; CDR2 reads SQIVND (reference sequence). The CDR3 length is 14 residues. The CDR3 is CASTPPALNTEAFF. In DNA, the CDR3 is TGTGCCAGTACCCCTCCGGCGCTGAACACTGAAGCTTTCTTT. Supplemented by reference TRBV19 and TRBJ1-1, the full variable domain reads DGGITQSPKYLFRKEGQNVTLSCEQNLNHDAMYWYRQDPGQGLRLIYYSQIVNDFQKGDIAEGYSVSREKKESFPLTVTSAQKNPTAFYLCASTPPALNTEAFFGQGTRLTVV.

Concerning this clonotype: Possible read error: a much larger clone is one base away. The chain is built from TRBV28 and TRBJ1-5; D gene unclear. CDR3 length: 17 residues. Per the germline V gene, CDR1 is MDHEN and CDR2 is SYDVKM. CDR3 sequence: CASSFPRTADSNQPRHF. The CDR3 nucleotides are TGTGCCAGCAGTTTCCCCAGGACGGCGGATAGCAATCAGCCCCGGCATTTT.

This clonotype was counted ten times or more. The chain combines TRBV5-1 with TRBJ1-1; possible D gene TRBD1, 5 bases. This CDR3 has 14 residues. With 1 base removed from V and 1 base from J, the gap between germline ends came to 8 bases. From germline, CDR1 is SGHRS and CDR2 YFSETQ. The CDR3 sequence is CASSLSGANTEAFF. In DNA, the CDR3 is TGCGCCAGCAGCTTGTCTGGGGCGAACACTGAAGCTTTCTTT.

This clonotype was counted ten times or more. The chain recombines TRBV11-1 with TRBJ2-2; TRBD2 is a possible D gene (6 bases). The CDR3 sequence is 16 residues long. V shed 5 bases and J shed 5 bases, with 18 bases lying between them. Germline values: CDR1 SGHAT, CDR2 FQDESV (reference sequence). Here the CDR3 reads CASSRGGGAVTGELFF. The CDR3, as DNA: TGTGCCAGCAGCCGGGGAGGAGGGGCCGTTACCGGGGAGCTGTTTTTT.

This clonotype was detected many times. V is TRBV3-1 and J is TRBJ2-7, with TRBD1 identical over 7 bases. Germline V CDR1 and CDR2: LGHDT, YNNKEL (reference sequence). V was pared by 9 bases and J by 5 bases, with 10 bases of the junction left unmatched. There are 13 residues in the CDR3. The CDR3 DNA follows: TGTGCCAGTAGTAAAAAGGGGGCCCACGAGCAGTACTTC. It codes for CASSKKGAHEQYF.

Concerning this clonotype itself: A much larger clone sits a single nucleotide away, making a read error possible. The gene calls are TRBV9 and TRBJ2-7; D possibly uses TRBD1 or TRBD2 (6 bases each). Germline CDR1 SGDLS, CDR2 YYNGEE. The CDR3 length is 15 residues. CDR3 region: CASSNTGSYGGERYF. The DNA for the CDR3 is TGTGCCAGCAGTAACACCGGAAGTTACGGGGGCGAGCGGTACTTC.

This clonotype was recorded at least ten times. The CDR3 spells CASSRPPQETQYF. The CDR3 region has the DNA TGTGCCAGCAGCCGTCCGCCCCAAGAGACCCAGTACTTC. The chain recombines TRBV5-5 with TRBJ2-5; D is uncertain. CDR3 length: 13 residues. The V end was cut by 4 bases, the J end by 1 base, with 8 bases between. From germline, CDR1 is SGHKS and CDR2 YYEKEE (reference sequence).

This clonotype was detected only a few times. The junction shows a germline mismatch at one end, possibly a read error. This chain links TRBV7-9 with TRBJ2-3, with TRBD2 matching over 9 bases. CDR1 is SEHNR, CDR2 FQNEAQ, per germline (reference sequence). The CDR3 extends over 16 amino acids. Here the CDR3 reads CASSVAAGGSTDTQYF. The CDR3 region has the DNA TGTGCCAGCAGCGTAGCAGCGGGGGGAAGCACAGATACGCAGTATTTT.

This clonotype was observed many times. The V call is TRBV11-2, the J call TRBJ2-7; maybe TRBD2 (5 bases). The V and J ends lost 0 bases and 0 bases respectively, with 12 bases between them. The CDR3 is made up of 16 amino acids. Germline V gene sequence: CDR1 SGHAT, CDR2 FQNNGV. CDR3 amino acids: CASSLDEGVSSYEQYF. CDR3 DNA sequence: TGTGCCAGCAGCTTAGATGAGGGAGTGAGCTCCTACGAGCAGTACTTC.

This chain connects TRBV6-2 or TRBV6-3 to TRBJ2-7; 10 nucleotides align to TRBD2. J was trimmed by 3 bases and V by 0 bases; bases with no gene match: 8. Germline assignment: CDR1 MNHEY and CDR2 SVGEGT. The CDR3 extends over 17 amino acids. DNA for the CDR3: TGTGCCAGCAGTTACTCCTCCGGACTAGCGGAGAACTACGAGCAGTACTTC. This encodes CASSYSSGLAENYEQYF.

This clonotype was counted at least ten times. The gene calls are TRBV29-1 and TRBJ2-2; no reliable D call. The CDR3 runs to 12 residues. The V gene's germline CDR1 is SQVTM and CDR2 ANQGSEA. V gave up 3 bases and J gave up 6 bases, with 8 bases separating them. In nucleotides, the CDR3 is TGCAGCGTTGAGTGGAAGGCCGGGGAGCTGTTTTTT. Protein: CSVEWKAGELFF.

This clonotype showed up many times. The gene calls are TRBV2 and TRBJ2-7; TRBD2 aligns across 7 bases. Per the germline V gene, CDR1 is SNHLY and CDR2 is FYNNEI. V lost 4 bases and J lost 3; bases outside the gene matches: 9. This CDR3 region has 15 residues. DNA for the CDR3: TGTGCCAGCAGTGGCTCAGGTAGCGGGTACTACGAGCAGTACTTC. Protein sequence: CASSGSGSGYYEQYF.

This clonotype was seen many times. CDR3 nucleotides: TGTGCCATCAGTGAGTCAATGTGGGGTACGCGAACGCCCCAGCATTTT. It is translated as CAISESMWGTRTPQHF. V usage is TRBV10-3 and J usage is TRBJ1-5; D remains unclear. Looked up from germline, CDR1 is ENHRY and CDR2 is SYGVKD. V lost 0 bases and J 9 bases, leaving 18 bases between the germline ends. The CDR3 is made up of 16 amino acids.

This clonotype was detected many times. This chain joins TRBV28 and TRBJ1-5; D might be TRBD1 (5 bases). The CDR3 spans 14 residues. Deletions cut 5 bases from V and 5 bases from J, with 13 bases between. From germline, CDR1 is MDHEN and CDR2 SYDVKM. The CDR3 region is CASSEGASHQPQHF. DNA of the CDR3: TGTGCCAGCAGTGAAGGGGCATCCCATCAGCCCCAGCATTTT.

This clonotype was observed many times. The chain couples TRBV5-1 to TRBJ2-1; TRBD2 aligns across 12 bases. This CDR3 has 16 amino acids. The trim removed 3 bases at V and 4 bases at J, leaving 5 bases unmatched. CDR1 and CDR2 from the germline V gene are SGHRS and YFSETQ. CDR3: CASSSGGLAGYNEQFF. In DNA, the CDR3 is TGCGCCAGCAGCTCGGGAGGACTAGCGGGGTACAATGAGCAGTTCTTC. Full variable domain (remainder filled in from reference TRBV5-1 and TRBJ2-1): KAGVTQTPRYLIKTRGQQVTLSCSPISGHRSVSWYQQTPGQGLQFLFEYFSETQRNKGNFPGRFSGRQFSNSRSEMNVSTLELGDSALYLCASSSGGLAGYNEQFFGPGTRLTVL.

This clonotype was counted ten times or more. The chain links TRBV5-1 to TRBJ1-1, with D tentatively TRBD1 (6 bases). V was pared by 1 base and J by 2 bases, with 9 bases between. The CDR3 runs 14 residues. Germline loops: CDR1 SGHRS, CDR2 YFSETQ. The CDR3 loop is CASSLSTGNTEAFF. The CDR3 nucleotides read TGCGCCAGCAGCTTGTCGACAGGCAACACTGAAGCTTTCTTT.

At least ten counts were recorded for this clonotype. The chain joins TRBV6-1 to TRBJ2-7, with D tentatively TRBD2 (5 bases). The V end lost 4 bases, the J end lost 7 bases, and 17 bases lay between the germline ends. This CDR3 is built from 14 residues. From germline, CDR1 is MNHNS and CDR2 SASEGT. The DNA for the CDR3 is TGTGCCAGCAGTGCAGGACCCCGGGATCGAGAGCAGTACTTC. Protein product: CASSAGPRDREQYF.

This clonotype has ten or more counts. The chain has TRBV20-1 and TRBJ1-6; the match to TRBD1 covers 10 bases. Per the germline V gene, CDR1 is DFQATT and CDR2 is SNEGSKA (reference sequence). This CDR3 has 16 amino acids. Trimming at V came to 3 bases and at J to 6 bases, leaving 8 bases not matched to a gene. CDR3: CSASPTGGTFNSPLHF. The CDR3 DNA is TGCAGTGCTAGCCCGACAGGGGGCACGTTTAATTCACCCCTCCACTTT.

The chain has TRBV3-1 and TRBJ1-3; 7 bases line up with TRBD1. Trimming removed 1 base from V and 2 bases from J; junction bases left unmatched: 2. This CDR3 is 15 amino acids long. Germline lookup yields CDR1 LGHDT and CDR2 YNNKEL (reference sequence). The CDR3 reads CASSQVQGAGNTIYF. The DNA for the CDR3 is TGTGCCAGCAGCCAAGTTCAGGGGGCTGGAAACACCATATATTTT.